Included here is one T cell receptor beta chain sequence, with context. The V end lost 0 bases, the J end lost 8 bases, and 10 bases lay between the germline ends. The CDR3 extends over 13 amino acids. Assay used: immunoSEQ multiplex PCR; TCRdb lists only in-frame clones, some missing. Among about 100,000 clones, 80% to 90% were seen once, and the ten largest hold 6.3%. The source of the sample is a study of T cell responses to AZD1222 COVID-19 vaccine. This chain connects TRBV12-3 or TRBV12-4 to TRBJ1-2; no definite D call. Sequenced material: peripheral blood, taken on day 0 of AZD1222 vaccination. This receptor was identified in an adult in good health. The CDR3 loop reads CASSLAPLEGYTF. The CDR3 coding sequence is TGTGCCAGCAGTTTAGCGCCTCTGGAGGGCTACACCTTC.